The next 13 T cell receptor beta chains were all read from a single sample in a study of CD8 T cells in ankylosing spondylitis. TCRdb re-derived calls from the 5' RACE reads in MiXCR, one entry per CDR3 protein. Of approximately 250,000 distinct CDR3 sequences detected, about 24% appear once; the ten largest clones hold roughly 0.6%. Sequencing was performed on blood, either unsorted or a sorted T cell fraction (not recorded which). Receptors originate from a male donor with ankylosing spondylitis or in good health (not recorded which).

This clonotype was detected many times. This chain uses TRBV29-1 with TRBJ2-1; 7 bases align to TRBD1. The CDR3 is made up of 12 amino acids. V was clipped by 7 bases and J by 10 bases; unmatched bases: 10. Germline values: CDR1 SQVTM, CDR2 ANQGSEA. For the CDR3, the DNA is TGCAGCGCAGCGACAGGGTTCAAAGAGCAGTTCTTC. This gives the protein CSAATGFKEQFF.

To note about this clonotype: Possible read error: a much larger clone is one base away. CDR3 DNA sequence: TGTGCCTGGAGTCTACGGGATAAGCAGTTCTTC. Amino acid sequence: CAWSLRDKQFF. V usage is TRBV30 and J usage is TRBJ2-1; D is perhaps TRBD2 (5 bases). V was trimmed by 2 bases and J by 11 bases, leaving 10 bases between them. The germline CDR1 and CDR2 sequences are GTSNPN and SVGIG (reference sequence). This CDR3 has 11 amino acids.

At least ten counts were recorded for this clonotype. CDR3 DNA: TGTGCCATCTTACGCGACAGGGGGGAGACCCAGTACTTC. Residues: CAILRDRGETQYF. The chain joins TRBV10-3 to TRBJ2-5; 9 bases fit TRBD1. The V segment lost 8 bases and the J segment 5 bases; nucleotides outside the gene matches: 6. Germline V gene lookup returns CDR1 ENHRY and CDR2 SYGVKD. The CDR3 contains 13 residues.

The table lists this clonotype with many counts. The chain recombines TRBV6-5 with TRBJ1-2; TRBD1 agrees at 9 bases. Germline-derived CDR1 and CDR2 are MNHEY and SVGAGI. After removal of 2 bases from V and 2 bases from J, the junction contained 6 bases not matched to a gene. CDR3 size: 16 residues. The chain's CDR3 is CASSYTDRGHNYGYTF. The CDR3 DNA reads TGTGCCAGCAGTTACACGGACAGGGGCCACAACTATGGCTACACCTTC.

This clonotype was observed a few times. The V call is TRBV20-1, the J call TRBJ1-6, with a possible D match to TRBD1 (5 bases). Germline V gene lookup returns CDR1 DFQATT and CDR2 SNEGSKA (reference sequence). V lost 5 bases to trimming and J lost 3 bases, with 5 bases between them. The CDR3 is 12 residues long. In DNA, the CDR3 is TGCAGTGCTGGGGGCTATAATTCACCCCTCCACTTT. Its protein product is CSAGGYNSPLHF.

The V and J genes are TRBV3-1 and TRBJ2-1; TRBD2 matches 11 bases. This CDR3 is 15 amino acids long. From germline, CDR1 is LGHDT and CDR2 YNNKEL (reference sequence). Germline trimming cut 3 bases from V and 5 bases from J; bases unmatched to any gene: 3. CDR3 coding DNA: TGTGCCAGCAGCCATAGCGGGGGGGCAGACAATGAGCAGTTCTTC. Translating it yields CASSHSGGADNEQFF.

The chain combines TRBV12-3 or TRBV12-4 with TRBJ2-5; possible D gene TRBD2, 5 bases. Trimming pared 3 bases from V and 3 bases from J, leaving 11 bases between. The CDR3 consists of 14 residues. The CDR3 nucleotides read TGTGCCAGCAGTTTTCTACCGGGAAAAGAGACCCAGTACTTC. This translates into CASSFLPGKETQYF.

This clonotype was found many times. This rearrangement joins TRBV2 to TRBJ2-1; 7 positions agree with TRBD2. The CDR3 spans 14 residues. Germline V gene sequence: CDR1 SNHLY, CDR2 FYNNEI. Germline trimming cut 9 bases from V and 5 bases from J; bases unmatched to any gene: 10. The CDR3 spells CASSLLADNNEQFF. The CDR3 coding sequence is TGTGCCAGTTCTCTTCTAGCGGACAACAATGAGCAGTTCTTC.

This clonotype was seen ten or more times. The rearrangement links TRBV10-3 to TRBJ1-1; D not resolved. CDR3 size: 11 residues. CDR1 is ENHRY and CDR2 is SYGVKD in the germline V gene. V was clipped by 1 base and J by 3 bases, with 0 bases between them. CDR3 in amino acids: CAISEYTEAFF. CDR3 sequence (DNA): TGTGCCATCAGTGAGTACACTGAAGCTTTCTTT.

This clonotype has more than one count but fewer than ten. The rearrangement uses TRBV2 and TRBJ2-1; D ambiguous. Deletions cut 0 bases from V and 11 bases from J, with 8 bases between. From germline, CDR1 is SNHLY and CDR2 FYNNEI. CDR3 length: 12 residues. The CDR3, as DNA: TGTGCCAGCAGTGAAGCAAGTGCGAAGCAGTTCTTC. This translates into CASSEASAKQFF.

The DNA of the CDR3 is TGTGCCAGCAGCCTCATCGGGACTAGCTCCTACAATGAGCAGTTCTTC. It yields the protein CASSLIGTSSYNEQFF. The chain uses TRBV12-3 or TRBV12-4 and TRBJ2-1; the match to TRBD2 covers 8 bases. The trim removed 6 bases at V and 0 bases at J, leaving 7 bases unmatched. This CDR3 is 16 amino acids long.

The V call is TRBV3-1, the J call TRBJ2-7; TRBD2 matches 7 bases. CDR1 LGHDT and CDR2 YNNKEL come from the germline V gene (reference sequence). CDR3 length: 15 residues. J lost 2 bases, V lost 4 bases, and 8 bases had no gene match. The CDR3 sequence is CASSPAYGTTYEQYF. The CDR3 DNA is TGTGCCAGCAGCCCTGCTTATGGGACTACCTACGAGCAGTACTTC.

This clonotype was seen only a few times. The rearrangement joins TRBV20-1 to TRBJ2-3; TRBD2 might be the D (6 bases). CDR1 is DFQATT and CDR2 is SNEGSKA in the germline V gene (reference sequence). The CDR3 extends over 15 amino acids. Trimming took off 0 bases at V and 0 bases at J, with 10 bases between the two ends. CDR3 protein: CSARENRGSTDTQYF. The CDR3 nucleotides read TGCAGTGCTAGAGAAAACCGGGGGAGCACAGATACGCAGTATTTT.